The clone carrying this T cell receptor (beta chain) was recorded only once. This record belongs to a study of OX40 agonist ivuxolimab in advanced cancers. Study as a whole: Given to patients was ivuxolimab, an agonistic anti-OX40 (CD134) antibody. Every patient in dose escalation had hepatocellular carcinoma, melanoma, renal cell or head and neck cancer. Eligibility rules accepted prior anti-PD-1, anti-PD-L1 or anti-CTLA-4 therapy, and around 38% had some.

TCRdb's copy holds only in-frame clones and misses some; the assay was immunoSEQ multiplex PCR. The table shows about 82,000 clones, with around 90% occurring only once. This receptor was taken from an adult with an advanced solid tumor such as melanoma, head and neck, liver or kidney cancer. Specimen: CD4+ or CD8+ T cells sorted from blood, collected in a trial of the OX40 agonist ivuxolimab.

The CDR3 DNA reads as TGTGCCAGCAGCTTAGCGGAAGGGTCCTATGGCTACACCTTC. Its translation is CASSLAEGSYGYTF. The genes are TRBV7-9 and TRBJ1-2, with D unresolved. The CDR3 length is 14 residues. V gave up 0 bases and J gave up 4 bases, with 9 bases separating them. Germline-derived CDR1 and CDR2 are SEHNR and FQNEAQ (reference sequence).